This TCR beta chain was sequenced in a study of blood T cell repertoires in COVID-19. Profiled with immunoSEQ multiplex PCR; TCRdb holds only in-frame clones, not every one. The repertoire has hundreds of thousands of clones, over 75% of them found once; the top ten carry 3.5% to 5%. As concerns this clone: One end of the junction does not line up with germline, which may come from a read error.

Sequencing input: PBMCs or T cells enriched from blood (not recorded which). This receptor was obtained from a man under 40 who had recovered from COVID-19.

In DNA, the CDR3 is TGCGCCAGCAGTCAAGAAGGGACAGGGATCTACGAGCAGTACTTC. Translating gives CASSQEGTGIYEQYF. The chain links TRBV4-1 to TRBJ2-7; TRBD1 matches at 9 bases. The germline CDR1 and CDR2 sequences are MGHRA and YSYEKL. The CDR3 has 15 residues.